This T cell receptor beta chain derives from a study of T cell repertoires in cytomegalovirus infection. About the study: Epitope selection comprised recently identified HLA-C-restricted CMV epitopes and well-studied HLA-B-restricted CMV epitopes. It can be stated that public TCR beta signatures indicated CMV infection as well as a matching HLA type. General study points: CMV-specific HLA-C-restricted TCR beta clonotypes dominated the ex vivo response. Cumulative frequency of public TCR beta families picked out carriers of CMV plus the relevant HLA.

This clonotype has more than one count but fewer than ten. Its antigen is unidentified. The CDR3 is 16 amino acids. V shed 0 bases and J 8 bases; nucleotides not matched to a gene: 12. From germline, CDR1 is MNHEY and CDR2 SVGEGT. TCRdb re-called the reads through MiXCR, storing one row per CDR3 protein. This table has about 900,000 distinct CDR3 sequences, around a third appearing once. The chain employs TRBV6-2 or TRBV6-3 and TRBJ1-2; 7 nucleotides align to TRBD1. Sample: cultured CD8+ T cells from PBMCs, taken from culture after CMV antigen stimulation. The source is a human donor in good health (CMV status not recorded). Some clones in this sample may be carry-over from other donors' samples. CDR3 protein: CASSYSGGGGALGYTF. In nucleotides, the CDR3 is TGTGCCAGCAGTTACTCCGGGGGAGGGGGCGCACTCGGCTACACCTTC.